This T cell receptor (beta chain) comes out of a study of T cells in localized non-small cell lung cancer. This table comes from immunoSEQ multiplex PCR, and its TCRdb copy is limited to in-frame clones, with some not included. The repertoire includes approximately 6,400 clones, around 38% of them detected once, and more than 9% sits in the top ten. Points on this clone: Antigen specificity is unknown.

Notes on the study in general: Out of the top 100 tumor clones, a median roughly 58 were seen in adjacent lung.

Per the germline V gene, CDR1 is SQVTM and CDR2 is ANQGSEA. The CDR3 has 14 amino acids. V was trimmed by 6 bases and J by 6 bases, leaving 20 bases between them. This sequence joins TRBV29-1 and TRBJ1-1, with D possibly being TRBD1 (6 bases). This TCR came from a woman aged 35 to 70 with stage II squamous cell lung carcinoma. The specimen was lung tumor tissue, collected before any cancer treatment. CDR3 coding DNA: TGCAGCGTCCTGGGGGGGGCAGGAGTCGCTGAAGCTTTCTTT. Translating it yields CSVLGGAGVAEAFF.